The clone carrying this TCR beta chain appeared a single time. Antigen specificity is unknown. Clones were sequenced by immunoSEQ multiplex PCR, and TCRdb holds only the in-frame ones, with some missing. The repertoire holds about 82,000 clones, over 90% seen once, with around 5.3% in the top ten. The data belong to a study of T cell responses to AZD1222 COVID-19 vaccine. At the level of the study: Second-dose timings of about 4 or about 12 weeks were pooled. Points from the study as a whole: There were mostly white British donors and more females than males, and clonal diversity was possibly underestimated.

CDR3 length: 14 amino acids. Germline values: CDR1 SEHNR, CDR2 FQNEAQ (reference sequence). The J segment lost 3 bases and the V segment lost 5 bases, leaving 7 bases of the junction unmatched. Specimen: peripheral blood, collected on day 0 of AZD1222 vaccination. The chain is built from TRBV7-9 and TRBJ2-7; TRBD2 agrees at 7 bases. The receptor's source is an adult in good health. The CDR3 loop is CASSPRTSLYEQYF. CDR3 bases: TGTGCCAGCAGCCCCAGGACTAGTCTCTACGAGCAGTACTTC.